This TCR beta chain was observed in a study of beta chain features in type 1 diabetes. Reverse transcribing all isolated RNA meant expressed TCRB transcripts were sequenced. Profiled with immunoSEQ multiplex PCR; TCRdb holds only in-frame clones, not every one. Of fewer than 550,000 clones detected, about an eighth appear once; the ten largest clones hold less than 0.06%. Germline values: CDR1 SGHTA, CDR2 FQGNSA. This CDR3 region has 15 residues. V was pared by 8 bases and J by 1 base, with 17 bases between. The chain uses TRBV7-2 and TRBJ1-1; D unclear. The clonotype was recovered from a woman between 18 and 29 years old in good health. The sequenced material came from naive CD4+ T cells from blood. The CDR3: CASCLPAFKNTEAFF. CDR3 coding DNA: TGTGCCAGCTGTCTCCCAGCCTTCAAGAACACTGAAGCTTTCTTT. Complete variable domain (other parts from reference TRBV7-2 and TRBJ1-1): GAGVSQSPSNKVTEKGKDVELRCDPISGHTALYWYRQSLGQGLEFLIYFQGNSAPDKSGLPSDRFSAERTGGSVSTLTIQRTQQEDSAVYLCASCLPAFKNTEAFFGQGTRLTVV.